This T cell receptor beta chain came from a study of T cell responses to AZD1222 COVID-19 vaccine. Comments on this clone: Its antigen is not identified.

Libraries were prepared by immunoSEQ multiplex PCR; TCRdb keeps only in-frame clonotypes and omits some of them. The sample has some 120,000 clones, about 88% seen once. Notes on the study in general: Spike-specific TCR breadth and depth both grew after two AZD1222 doses. Baseline antibody screening turned up just six seropositive AZD1222 recipients. Among spike-specific TCRs, nearly half reportedly target unmutated variant regions.

The receptor's source is an adult in good health. The material sequenced was peripheral blood, taken on day 0 of AZD1222 vaccination.

For the CDR3, the DNA is TGTGCCAGTAGTATAGAATCCTCTGGGGCCAACGTCCTGACTTTC. It translates to CASSIESSGANVLTF. This rearrangement joins TRBV19 to TRBJ2-6, with D uncertain. The length of the CDR3 is 15 residues. In germline, CDR1 is LNHDA, CDR2 SQIVND (reference sequence). The V gene lost 0 bases and the J gene lost 0 bases, with 3 bases spanning the gap.